The T cell receptor beta chain under discussion was sequenced for a study of radiotherapy plus CTLA-4 blockade in lung cancer. The CDR3 totals 11 residues. Trimming took 6 bases from V and 5 from J, leaving 10 bases between them. Germline V gene data show CDR1 as DFQATT and CDR2 as SNEGSKA (reference sequence). TCRdb's table, derived via immunoSEQ multiplex PCR, lists solely in-frame clones and lacks some. The sample holds approximately 37,000 clones; around 75% are singletons and the top ten take approximately 9%. The TCR sequence derives from a human donor with non-small cell lung cancer who had stable disease on radiotherapy plus ipilimumab. Sequenced here: peripheral blood, sampled from a patient treated with radiotherapy plus ipilimumab. This chain joins TRBV20-1 and TRBJ1-1, with a possible D match to TRBD1 (6 bases). CDR3 protein: CSASGDTEAFF. The DNA for the CDR3 is TGCAGTGCATCAGGGGATACTGAAGCTTTCTTT.